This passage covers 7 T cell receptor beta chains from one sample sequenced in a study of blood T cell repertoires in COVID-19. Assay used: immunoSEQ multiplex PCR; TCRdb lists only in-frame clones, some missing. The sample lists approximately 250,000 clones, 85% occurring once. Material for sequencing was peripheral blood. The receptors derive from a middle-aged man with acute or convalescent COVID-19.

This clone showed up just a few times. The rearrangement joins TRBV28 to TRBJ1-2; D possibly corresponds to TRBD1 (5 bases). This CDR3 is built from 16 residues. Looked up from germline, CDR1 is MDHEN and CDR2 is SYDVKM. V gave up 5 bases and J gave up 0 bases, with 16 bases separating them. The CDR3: CASSQPSGRANYGYTF. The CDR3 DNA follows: TGTGCCAGCAGTCAGCCGTCAGGGCGAGCTAACTATGGCTACACCTTC.

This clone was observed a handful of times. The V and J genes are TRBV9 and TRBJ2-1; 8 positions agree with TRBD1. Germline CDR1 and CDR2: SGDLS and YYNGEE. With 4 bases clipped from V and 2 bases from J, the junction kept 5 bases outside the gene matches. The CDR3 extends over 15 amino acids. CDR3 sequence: CASSPRDRPYNEQFF. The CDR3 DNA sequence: TGTGCCAGCAGCCCCCGGGACAGGCCCTACAATGAGCAGTTCTTC. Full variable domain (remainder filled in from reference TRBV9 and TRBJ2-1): DSGVTQTPKHLITATGQRVTLRCSPRSGDLSVYWYQQSLDQGLQFLIQYYNGEERAKGNILERFSAQQFPDLHSELNLSSLELGDSALYFCASSPRDRPYNEQFFGPGTRLTVL.

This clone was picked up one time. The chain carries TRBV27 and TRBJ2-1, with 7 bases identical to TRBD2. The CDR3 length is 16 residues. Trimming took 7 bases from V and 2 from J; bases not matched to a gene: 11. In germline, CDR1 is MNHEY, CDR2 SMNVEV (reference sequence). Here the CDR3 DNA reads TGTGCCAGCACCATGGGGGGGGGTGGGCCCTACAATGAGCAGTTCTTC. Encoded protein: CASTMGGGGPYNEQFF.

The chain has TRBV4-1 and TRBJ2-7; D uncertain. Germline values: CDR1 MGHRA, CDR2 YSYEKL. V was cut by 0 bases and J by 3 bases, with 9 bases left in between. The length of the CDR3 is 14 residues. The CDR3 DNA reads TGCGCCAGCAGCCAAGAAGGAGCCATCTACGAGCAGTACTTC. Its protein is CASSQEGAIYEQYF.

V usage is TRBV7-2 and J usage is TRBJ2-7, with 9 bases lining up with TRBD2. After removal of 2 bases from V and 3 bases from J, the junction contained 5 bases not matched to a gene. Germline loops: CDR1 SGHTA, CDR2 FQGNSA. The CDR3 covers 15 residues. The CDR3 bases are TGTGCCAGCAGCTTAATCTGGACTAGCGACTACGAGCAGTACTTC. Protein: CASSLIWTSDYEQYF.

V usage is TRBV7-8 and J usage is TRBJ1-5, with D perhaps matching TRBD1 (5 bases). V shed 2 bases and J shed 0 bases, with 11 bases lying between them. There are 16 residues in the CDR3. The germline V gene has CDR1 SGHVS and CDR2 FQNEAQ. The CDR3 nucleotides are TGTGCCAGCAGCTTAACCAGGGTGTATAGCAATCAGCCCCAGCATTTT. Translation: CASSLTRVYSNQPQHF.

DNA for the CDR3: TGTGCCAGCAGTTACTCCGGCAGGGCGGACTATGGCTACACCTTC. The encoded protein is CASSYSGRADYGYTF. The chain joins TRBV6-2 or TRBV6-3 to TRBJ1-2; perhaps TRBD1 as D (5 bases). The V end lost 0 bases, the J end lost 3 bases, and 11 bases lay between the germline ends. Germline lookup yields CDR1 MNHEY and CDR2 SVGEGT. The length of the CDR3 is 15 residues.